This T cell receptor beta chain was captured in a study of shared clonotypes between healthy human individuals. Whole-study results and caveats: Clonotypes not shared had lower generation probabilities than those common to all four donors.

CDR1 is SNHLY, CDR2 FYNNEI, per germline. There are 15 residues in the CDR3. Between the trimmed V and J ends, which lost 6 bases and 6 bases, there was a span of 18 bases. The run depth of the assay was deep. Clones were sequenced by immunoSEQ multiplex PCR, and TCRdb holds only the in-frame ones, with some missing. In the table there are 2,500,000 or so clones, just under 95% of which are singletons. About this clone itself: Its target is not known.

This receptor was identified in a man younger than 35 in good health. Some clones in this sample may be carry-over from other donors' samples. The chain combines TRBV2 with TRBJ2-1, with D hard to call. The material sequenced was naive CD4+ T cells from PBMCs. Subset given: CD45RA+ positively selected. The chain's CDR3 is CASSDQLSPLNEQFF. CDR3 bases: TGTGCCAGCAGCGATCAGCTTAGCCCCCTCAATGAGCAGTTCTTC.